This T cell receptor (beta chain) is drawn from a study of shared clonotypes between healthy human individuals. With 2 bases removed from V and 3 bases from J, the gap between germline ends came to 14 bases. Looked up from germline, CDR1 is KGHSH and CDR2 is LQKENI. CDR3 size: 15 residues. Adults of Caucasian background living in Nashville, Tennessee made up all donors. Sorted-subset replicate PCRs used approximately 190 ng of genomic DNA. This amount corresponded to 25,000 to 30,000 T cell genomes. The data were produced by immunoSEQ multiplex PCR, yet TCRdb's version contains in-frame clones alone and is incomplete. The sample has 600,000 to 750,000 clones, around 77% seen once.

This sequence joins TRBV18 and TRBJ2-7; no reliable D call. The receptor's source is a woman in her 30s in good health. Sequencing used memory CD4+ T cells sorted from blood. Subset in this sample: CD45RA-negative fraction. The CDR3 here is CASSPKWNTGYEQYF. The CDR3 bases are TGTGCCAGCTCACCAAAATGGAACACCGGCTACGAGCAGTACTTC.